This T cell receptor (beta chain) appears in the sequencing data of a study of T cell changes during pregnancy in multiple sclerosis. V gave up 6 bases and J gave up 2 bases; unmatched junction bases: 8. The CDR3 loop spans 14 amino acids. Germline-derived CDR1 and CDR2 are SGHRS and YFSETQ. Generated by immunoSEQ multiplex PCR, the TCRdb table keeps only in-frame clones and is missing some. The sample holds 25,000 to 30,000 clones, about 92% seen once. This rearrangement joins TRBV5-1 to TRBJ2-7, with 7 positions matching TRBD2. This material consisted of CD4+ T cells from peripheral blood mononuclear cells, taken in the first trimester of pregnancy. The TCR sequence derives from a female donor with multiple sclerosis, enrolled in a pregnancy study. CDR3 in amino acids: CASTLGGGPYEQYF. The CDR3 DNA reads TGCGCCAGCACCCTGGGGGGGGGTCCCTACGAGCAGTACTTC.